The TCR beta chain under discussion was sequenced for a study of blood T cells in healthy people across ages. Trimming shortened V by 0 bases and J by 6 bases, and 21 bases separated the two germline ends. Germline CDR1 reads DFQATT; CDR2 reads SNEGSKA (reference sequence). The CDR3 consists of 17 residues. Sample-barcoded 5' priming and a J-beta primer mix drove a second PCR of about 6 to 12 cycles. TCRdb independently ran MiXCR on the 5' RACE reads; one entry per CDR3 protein. The data show more than 750,000 distinct CDR3 sequences, 25% to 30% seen once. In its sample, this clonotype was seen many times. These same data were also listed under a study on T cells of mothers and their children. Turning to that study: No persistent microchimeric T cell clones were detected.

V is TRBV20-1 and J is TRBJ2-1; D may match TRBD1 or TRBD2 (5 bases each). The clonotype was recovered from a woman aged 40 to 49 in good health. The sequencing input was blood. CDR3 protein: CSARDQWLGTKGNEQFF. CDR3 DNA sequence: TGCAGTGCTAGAGATCAGTGGTTAGGGACGAAGGGCAATGAGCAGTTCTTC.